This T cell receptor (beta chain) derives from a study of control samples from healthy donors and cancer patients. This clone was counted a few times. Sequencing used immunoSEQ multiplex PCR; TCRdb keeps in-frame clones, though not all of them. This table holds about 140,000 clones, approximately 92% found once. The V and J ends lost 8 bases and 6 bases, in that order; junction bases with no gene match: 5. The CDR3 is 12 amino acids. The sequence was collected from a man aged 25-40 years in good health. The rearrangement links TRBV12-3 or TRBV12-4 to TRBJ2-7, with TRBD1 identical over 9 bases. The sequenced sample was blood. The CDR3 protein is CASEGQGGEQYF. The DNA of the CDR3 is TGTGCCAGCGAGGGACAGGGAGGCGAGCAGTACTTC.